This T cell receptor (beta chain) originates from a study of blood T cell repertoires in COVID-19. The overall study: Specimens from acute and convalescent COVID-19 originated in the United States, Italy and Spain.

Germline lookup yields CDR1 SGDLS and CDR2 YYNGEE. With 4 bases removed from V and 3 bases from J, the gap between germline ends came to 10 bases. This CDR3 region has 13 residues. Original processing methods: Amplifying reference gene primers gave estimates of nucleated cell counts. Clones were sequenced by immunoSEQ multiplex PCR, and TCRdb holds only the in-frame ones, with some missing. V and J calls and clone size follow that table, whereas D and trimming were derived from the DNA. The profile covers some 150,000 clones, with more than 75% appearing a single time and about 2.6% taken by the ten largest.

The chain combines TRBV9 with TRBJ1-2; D possibly corresponds to TRBD1 (6 bases). The sequenced material came from peripheral blood. The TCR comes from a human donor with acute or convalescent COVID-19. The donor label of this sample is uncertain. Here the CDR3 DNA reads TGTGCCAGCAGCTCGGACAGATACTATGGCTACACCTTC. This sequence encodes CASSSDRYYGYTF.